The present T cell receptor beta chain was sequenced within a study of blood T cell repertoires in COVID-19. Study in general: Acute and convalescent COVID-19 samples came from the United States, Italy and Spain. Sources were T cells, B-cell-depleted T cells, or PBMCs; the material itself was cDNA or gDNA.

Source study methods: Scientists estimated how many nucleated cells there were by amplifying reference gene primers. The repertoire was sequenced with immunoSEQ multiplex PCR; TCRdb's copy has only in-frame clones and lacks some. Clone size and the V and J calls come from that table; the DNA yielded D and trimming. The repertoire holds 150,000 to 200,000 clones, 65% to 90% seen once, with 1.5% in the top ten. The CDR3 is 13 amino acids. The V end lost 5 bases, the J end lost 5 bases, and 12 bases lay between the germline ends. CDR1 SGHNT and CDR2 YENEEA come from the germline V gene. Sequenced material: peripheral blood. This clonotype was sampled from a human donor in a cohort sampled during active COVID-19. The chain is built from TRBV11-3 and TRBJ2-5, with D uncertain. The CDR3 DNA follows: TGTGCCAGCAGCCCCGGTGCTCTGGAGACCCAGTACTTC. It specifies CASSPGALETQYF.